These 23 T cell receptor beta chains originate from one sample sequenced in a study of cytomegalovirus exposure and HLA in healthy donors. Profiled with immunoSEQ multiplex PCR; TCRdb holds only in-frame clones, not every one. The table shows 70,000 to 80,000 clones, with about 94% occurring only once. The sequencing input was PBMCs. Source of these receptors: a woman aged 18-29 years in good health and CMV-seropositive.

This clone has a single count. The V and J genes are TRBV11-2 and TRBJ2-3; D may be TRBD1 (6 bases). Germline values: CDR1 SGHAT, CDR2 FQNNGV. Trimming stripped 5 bases from V and 2 bases from J, with 17 bases between. The CDR3 loop spans 16 amino acids. The CDR3 DNA follows: TGTGCCAGCAGCCCCCTGTCGGCAGGGGCCACAGATACGCAGTATTTT. Translated: CASSPLSAGATDTQYF.

V is TRBV7-2 and J is TRBJ2-3; 12 bases line up with TRBD2. The J segment lost 0 bases and the V segment lost 4 bases, leaving 8 bases of the junction unmatched. The CDR3 loop spans 18 amino acids. Germline V gene sequence: CDR1 SGHTA, CDR2 FQGNSA. This chain's CDR3 is CASSYSSGRAPSTDTQYF. CDR3 in DNA: TGTGCCAGCAGCTATTCTAGCGGGAGGGCCCCGAGCACAGATACGCAGTATTTT.

The chain has TRBV27 and TRBJ1-1; no definite D call. V was clipped by 3 bases and J by 7 bases, with 9 bases between them. Germline CDR1 MNHEY, CDR2 SMNVEV (reference sequence). This CDR3 region has 12 residues. DNA for the CDR3: TGTGCCAGCAGTTTCCTAGGCGGTGAAGCTTTCTTT. It specifies CASSFLGGEAFF.

The rearrangement links TRBV6-4 to TRBJ2-3; TRBD2 is a possible D gene (5 bases). The CDR3 is made up of 15 amino acids. Germline V gene lookup returns CDR1 MRHNA and CDR2 SNTAGT. The V end was cut by 5 bases, the J end by 0 bases, with 12 bases between. Here the CDR3 DNA reads TGTGCCAGCAGTCTGAGCGGAGGAAGCACAGATACGCAGTATTTT. This encodes CASSLSGGSTDTQYF.

V is TRBV6-1 and J is TRBJ1-5; D is perhaps TRBD1 (5 bases). This CDR3 is 16 amino acids long. Germline CDR1 reads MNHNS; CDR2 reads SASEGT. V lost 2 bases and J 5 bases, leaving 16 bases between the germline ends. CDR3 coding DNA: TGTGCCAGCAGTGAATTTGTGGGGCTAGGGTATCAGCCCCAGCATTTT. Its protein product is CASSEFVGLGYQPQHF.

This chain connects TRBV10-3 to TRBJ2-1; D is possibly TRBD2 (6 bases). Looked up from germline, CDR1 is ENHRY and CDR2 is SYGVKD. This CDR3 comprises 14 residues. Trimming pared 6 bases from V and 7 bases from J, leaving 16 bases between. The CDR3 protein is CAIRGEVADNEQFF. CDR3 sequence (DNA): TGTGCCATCAGAGGGGAGGTGGCGGATAATGAGCAGTTCTTC.

This rearrangement joins TRBV10-3 to TRBJ1-1; TRBD1 matches at 8 bases. Trimming removed 4 bases from V and 3 bases from J; junction bases left unmatched: 7. CDR3 length equals 15 residues. The germline CDR1 and CDR2 sequences are ENHRY and SYGVKD. This CDR3 is CAISGAGGADTEAFF. The DNA of the CDR3 is TGTGCCATCAGTGGGGCAGGGGGCGCGGACACTGAAGCTTTCTTT.

The chain is built from TRBV19 and TRBJ2-5; tentatively, D is TRBD1 (6 bases). Germline V gene sequence: CDR1 LNHDA, CDR2 SQIVND (reference sequence). V was cut by 4 bases and J by 1 base, with 10 bases left in between. The CDR3 runs 14 residues. The CDR3 nucleotides are TGTGCCAGTAGTAGCCGGACAGCCCAAGAGACCCAGTACTTC. It encodes CASSSRTAQETQYF.

This clone was observed once. V usage is TRBV19 and J usage is TRBJ1-5, with D possibly matching TRBD1 (5 bases). CDR3 size: 14 residues. V shed 7 bases and J shed 0 bases, with 10 bases lying between them. The germline CDR1 and CDR2 sequences are LNHDA and SQIVND (reference sequence). Here the CDR3 reads CASTSTDSNQPQHF. The CDR3 DNA reads TGTGCCAGTACCTCGACAGATAGCAATCAGCCCCAGCATTTT.

The chain joins TRBV28 to TRBJ1-4, with TRBD1 matching 7 bases. The CDR3 length is 12 residues. J gave up 15 bases and V 3 bases, and 7 bases lay outside the gene matches. Germline V CDR1 and CDR2: MDHEN, SYDVKM. Written as DNA, the CDR3 is TGTGCCAGCAGTTTCGACGGACAGGTTTTGTTTTTT. Protein: CASSFDGQVLFF.

This chain uses TRBV30 with TRBJ1-5; D might be TRBD1 (5 bases). The CDR3 runs 14 residues. The germline CDR1 and CDR2 sequences are GTSNPN and SVGIG (reference sequence). Trimming left V 0 bases short and J 7 bases short, with 13 bases between. CDR3 sequence reads: CAWSVQSGNQPQHF. CDR3 DNA sequence: TGTGCCTGGAGTGTACAGTCAGGGAACCAGCCCCAGCATTTT. The complete variable domain, with remaining parts taken from reference TRBV30 and TRBJ1-5, reads SQTIHQWPATLVQPVGSPLSLECTVEGTSNPNLYWYRQAAGRGLQLLFYSVGIGQISSEVPQNLSASRPQDRQFILSSKKLLLSDSGFYLCAWSVQSGNQPQHFGDGTRLSIL.

The CDR3, as DNA: TGCGCCAGCAGCCAGCGACTAGCGGGGACCACAGATACGCAGTATTTT. As protein: CASSQRLAGTTDTQYF. The chain has TRBV4-1 and TRBJ2-3; the match to TRBD2 covers 11 bases. V lost 3 bases to trimming and J lost 2 bases; unmatched junction nucleotides: 4. CDR3 size: 16 residues. Germline V gene data show CDR1 as MGHRA and CDR2 as YSYEKL.

V is TRBV6-5 and J is TRBJ2-3; 8 nucleotides line up with TRBD1. Trimming removed 6 bases from V and 6 bases from J; junction bases left unmatched: 8. Looked up from germline, CDR1 is MNHEY and CDR2 is SVGAGI. The CDR3 is made up of 14 amino acids. This CDR3 reads CASSPGGPRDTQYF. The CDR3, as DNA: TGTGCCAGCAGCCCAGGGGGCCCCAGGGATACGCAGTATTTT.

This chain uses TRBV7-2 with TRBJ2-2; weak D call: TRBD2 (6 bases). Per germline, CDR1 SGHTA and CDR2 FQGNSA. V was trimmed by 1 base and J by 6 bases, leaving 12 bases between them. This CDR3 region has 15 residues. CDR3 residues: CASSLDGRRAGELFF. CDR3 in DNA: TGTGCCAGCAGCTTAGACGGGAGAAGGGCCGGGGAGCTGTTTTTT.

The rearrangement links TRBV6-5 to TRBJ1-1; the D is unclear. The CDR3 length is 12 residues. Germline V gene lookup returns CDR1 MNHEY and CDR2 SVGAGI. V was clipped by 6 bases and J by 8 bases, with 13 bases between them. CDR3: CASRRTKTEAFF. The CDR3 DNA reads TGTGCCAGCAGGAGGACTAAAACGGAAGCTTTCTTT.

A single count supports this clone. The gene calls are TRBV18 and TRBJ2-7; 7 bases fit TRBD1. Unmatched junction bases numbered 7, after V lost 5 bases and J lost 3 bases. This CDR3 has 14 residues. Germline CDR1 and CDR2: KGHSH and LQKENI. As DNA, the CDR3 is TGTGCCAGCTCAATTGGGACAGAAAACTACGAGCAGTACTTC. This sequence encodes CASSIGTENYEQYF.

The rearrangement joins TRBV9 to TRBJ1-6, with 10 bases lining up with TRBD1. CDR1 is SGDLS, CDR2 YYNGEE, per germline. This CDR3 contains 16 residues. With 2 bases clipped from V and 7 bases from J, the junction kept 6 bases outside the gene matches. CDR3 region: CASSVYGTGDNSPLHF. CDR3 coding DNA: TGTGCCAGCAGCGTGTACGGGACAGGGGACAATTCACCCCTCCACTTT. Variable domain in full (rest from reference TRBV9 and TRBJ1-6): DSGVTQTPKHLITATGQRVTLRCSPRSGDLSVYWYQQSLDQGLQFLIQYYNGEERAKGNILERFSAQQFPDLHSELNLSSLELGDSALYFCASSVYGTGDNSPLHFGNGTRLTVT.

There are a few counts of this clone. V and J are TRBV28 and TRBJ2-7, with 9 bases fitting TRBD1. The germline CDR1 and CDR2 sequences are MDHEN and SYDVKM. The CDR3 loop spans 16 amino acids. Losses at the gene ends were 6 bases for V and 5 bases for J; bases not matched to a gene: 14. The CDR3 sequence: CASRDLVTGGVNEQYF. The CDR3 coding sequence is TGTGCCAGCAGGGACCTTGTGACAGGGGGTGTCAACGAGCAGTACTTC.

This clone was counted once. This chain links TRBV30 with TRBJ2-3; no reliable D call. Trimming cost V 0 bases and J 1 base, with 14 bases left between them. Germline V gene sequence: CDR1 GTSNPN, CDR2 SVGIG (reference sequence). The CDR3 sequence is 16 residues long. The CDR3 region is CAWSVIRSVGTDTQYF. The CDR3 DNA is TGTGCCTGGAGTGTAATCCGATCCGTAGGCACAGATACGCAGTATTTT.

The V call is TRBV15, the J call TRBJ2-3, with no clear D. The ends were cut back, 0 bases at V and 2 bases at J, with 6 bases in the middle. The CDR3 is 14 residues long. CDR1 and CDR2 (germline): LNHNV, YYDKDF (reference sequence). The CDR3, as DNA: TGTGCCACCAGCAGAGATCCTAACACAGATACGCAGTATTTT. The encoded protein is CATSRDPNTDTQYF.

The V call is TRBV19, the J call TRBJ2-1; D gene uncertain. Trimming left V 1 base short and J 4 bases short, with 5 bases between. Germline assignment: CDR1 LNHDA and CDR2 SQIVND (reference sequence). The CDR3 runs to 13 residues. The CDR3 DNA sequence: TGTGCCAGTAGTATAGTAAAATACAATGAGCAGTTCTTC. As protein: CASSIVKYNEQFF. Filled out from reference TRBV19 and TRBJ2-1, the complete variable domain reads DGGITQSPKYLFRKEGQNVTLSCEQNLNHDAMYWYRQDPGQGLRLIYYSQIVNDFQKGDIAEGYSVSREKKESFPLTVTSAQKNPTAFYLCASSIVKYNEQFFGPGTRLTVL.

This rearrangement joins TRBV13 to TRBJ1-6, with TRBD1 identical over 8 bases. CDR1 and CDR2 from the germline V gene are PRHDT and FYEKMQ (reference sequence). This CDR3 spans 16 amino acids. Trimming removed 5 bases from V and 6 bases from J; junction bases left unmatched: 9. The CDR3 loop is CASSRIRGLGNSPLHF. CDR3 nucleotide sequence: TGTGCCAGCAGCCGGATCAGGGGGCTAGGTAATTCACCCCTCCACTTT. Drawing the rest from reference TRBV13 and TRBJ1-6, the complete variable domain is AAGVIQSPRHLIKEKRETATLKCYPIPRHDTVYWYQQGPGQDPQFLISFYEKMQSDKGSIPDRFSAQQFSDYHSELNMSSLELGDSALYFCASSRIRGLGNSPLHFGNGTRLTVT.

V usage is TRBV5-1 and J usage is TRBJ1-1, with D maybe TRBD1 (6 bases). The germline gives CDR1 SGHRS, CDR2 YFSETQ. The ends were cut back, 3 bases at V and 6 bases at J, with 18 bases in the middle. The CDR3 length is 15 residues. CDR3 sequence: CASSSAGANPSEAFF. The CDR3, as DNA: TGCGCCAGCAGCTCAGCAGGGGCTAATCCATCTGAAGCTTTCTTT.